Below, 28 T cell receptor beta chains from the same sample are listed, as sequenced in a study of beta chain features in type 1 diabetes. Study outcomes and limitations: Among patients with Type 1 diabetes, TCRB CDR3s were moderately but significantly shorter in every one of the four CD4+ subsets.

No antigens are known for them. Isolated RNA was reverse transcribed in full, so expressed TCRB transcripts were sequenced. Profiled with immunoSEQ multiplex PCR; TCRdb holds only in-frame clones, not every one. The sample carries around 170,000 clones, approximately 10% recorded once. Sequenced input: central memory CD4+ T cells from blood. These receptors were obtained from a woman in her thirties with type 1 diabetes.

This clone was found a few times. The rearrangement links TRBV7-9 to TRBJ1-2; TRBD1 is a possible D gene (6 bases). Looked up from germline, CDR1 is SEHNR and CDR2 is FQNEAQ (reference sequence). V was shortened by 1 base and J by 8 bases, with 14 bases between the two germline ends. The CDR3 is 14 amino acids. The CDR3 bases are TGTGCCAGCAGCTTAGGAGGGGGATCTCGCGGCTACACCTTC. Translated, it gives CASSLGGGSRGYTF. Drawing the rest from reference TRBV7-9 and TRBJ1-2, the complete variable domain is DTGVSQNPRHKITKRGQNVTFRCDPISEHNRLYWYRQTLGQGPEFLTYFQNEAQLEKSRLLSDRFSAERPKGSFSTLEIQRTEQGDSAMYLCASSLGGGSRGYTFGSGTRLTVV.

This clone was detected only a few times. The chain couples TRBV6-1 to TRBJ2-7, with 9 bases aligning to TRBD1. Trimming cost V 9 bases and J 2 bases; bases outside gene matches: 8. Germline CDR1 MNHNS, CDR2 SASEGT. The CDR3 has 14 amino acids. The CDR3 sequence: CASRKDRGTYEQYF. CDR3 nucleotides: TGTGCCAGTCGTAAGGACAGGGGCACCTACGAGCAGTACTTC.

The chain uses TRBV20-1 and TRBJ2-5; TRBD2 aligns across 7 bases. CDR1 is DFQATT, CDR2 SNEGSKA, per germline (reference sequence). This CDR3 contains 11 residues. V was clipped by 7 bases and J by 1 base; unmatched bases: 0. CDR3: CSVAGQETQYF. As DNA, the CDR3 is TGCAGTGTAGCGGGCCAAGAGACCCAGTACTTC.

J is TRBJ1-5 and V is TRBV10-1, with 10 bases that match TRBD1. The germline gives CDR1 WNHNN, CDR2 SYGVQD (reference sequence). The CDR3 is 13 amino acids. The V segment lost 8 bases and the J segment 4 bases; nucleotides outside the gene matches: 2. The chain's CDR3 is CASSGQGNQPQHF. For the CDR3, the DNA is TGCGCCAGCTCGGGACAGGGGAATCAGCCCCAGCATTTT.

This clone was seen more than once but under ten times. This rearrangement joins TRBV5-1 to TRBJ1-4; D unresolved. Germline lookup yields CDR1 SGHRS and CDR2 YFSETQ. The CDR3 runs to 15 residues. V shed 1 base and J shed 8 bases, with 15 bases lying between them. In nucleotides, the CDR3 is TGCGCCAGCAGCTTGTTCGAGAGCAAATCCGAAAAACTGTTTTTT. Its translation: CASSLFESKSEKLFF.

The chain employs TRBV5-1 and TRBJ2-3; 8 bases map to TRBD2. Per germline, CDR1 SGHRS and CDR2 YFSETQ. Unmatched junction bases numbered 9, after V lost 4 bases and J lost 2 bases. The CDR3 has 16 amino acids. The CDR3 DNA is TGCGCCAGCAGCCCTGGGTTAGCGGGGTACACAGATACGCAGTATTTT. Translation: CASSPGLAGYTDTQYF.

The chain couples TRBV7-9 to TRBJ1-1, with D possibly matching TRBD1 (5 bases). The CDR3 totals 14 residues. Trimming took 3 bases from V and 1 from J, leaving 9 bases between them. Looked up from germline, CDR1 is SEHNR and CDR2 is FQNEAQ (reference sequence). CDR3 sequence reads: CASSLPGGNTEAFF. The CDR3 DNA follows: TGTGCCAGCAGCTTGCCCGGGGGGAACACTGAAGCTTTCTTT.

The V call is TRBV30, the J call TRBJ1-3, with D perhaps TRBD1 (5 bases). Per the germline V gene, CDR1 is GTSNPN and CDR2 is SVGIG (reference sequence). Trimming shortened V by 2 bases and J by 2 bases, and 10 bases separated the two germline ends. The CDR3 extends over 14 amino acids. CDR3 residues: CAWSSGATGNTIYF. CDR3 nucleotides: TGTGCCTGGAGTAGTGGGGCGACTGGAAACACCATATATTTT.

The rearrangement links TRBV30 to TRBJ2-2, with 8 bases fitting TRBD1. The length of the CDR3 is 15 residues. The V segment lost 2 bases and the J segment 4 bases; nucleotides outside the gene matches: 6. Per the germline V gene, CDR1 is GTSNPN and CDR2 is SVGIG (reference sequence). Here the CDR3 reads CAWSSDRVVTGELFF. In DNA form, the CDR3 reads TGTGCCTGGAGTTCGGACAGGGTGGTCACCGGGGAGCTGTTTTTT.

The chain employs TRBV28 and TRBJ1-5; 7 nucleotides match TRBD1. Losses at the gene ends were 6 bases for V and 5 bases for J; bases not matched to a gene: 7. CDR3 length equals 14 residues. Germline values: CDR1 MDHEN, CDR2 SYDVKM. CDR3 sequence (DNA): TGTGCCAGCAGCTCCGGACAGGATGATCAGCCCCAGCATTTT. This sequence encodes CASSSGQDDQPQHF.

This chain uses TRBV27 with TRBJ1-2, with TRBD1 matching over 7 bases. The trim removed 7 bases at V and 5 bases at J, leaving 10 bases unmatched. The germline V gene has CDR1 MNHEY and CDR2 SMNVEV (reference sequence). This CDR3 region has 14 residues. CDR3 coding DNA: TGTGCCAGCAAGAGGGACAGAACGTTTTATGGCTACACCTTC. Amino acid sequence: CASKRDRTFYGYTF.

The rearrangement uses TRBV21-1 and TRBJ2-1; TRBD2 is the table's D call and was not checked against the DNA. TRBV21-1 is tagged as a pseudogene. The CDR3 extends over 16 amino acids. CDR3: CASSKRLADSHNEQFF. The CDR3 DNA follows: TGTGCCAGCAGCAAAAGACTAGCGGACAGCCACAATGAGCAGTTCTTC.

This clone was seen a handful of times. The J gene is TRBJ1-2, the V gene TRBV5-6; D is undetermined. CDR1 and CDR2 (germline): SGHDT, YYEEEE. V was shortened by 5 bases and J by 8 bases, with 7 bases between the two germline ends. This CDR3 has 10 residues. Written as DNA, the CDR3 is TGTGCCAGCAGAAATGAGGGCTACACCTTC. This encodes CASRNEGYTF.

The chain joins TRBV10-3 to TRBJ2-1, with 7 bases aligning to TRBD1. This CDR3 comprises 12 residues. V lost 3 bases and J lost 10; bases outside the gene matches: 3. Germline CDR1 ENHRY, CDR2 SYGVKD. Written as DNA, the CDR3 is TGTGCCATCAGTGACCGGGACAGAGAGCAGTTCTTC. Its translation: CAISDRDREQFF.

The rearrangement links TRBV29-1 to TRBJ1-1; maybe TRBD1 (6 bases). This CDR3 is 13 amino acids long. Per germline, CDR1 SQVTM and CDR2 ANQGSEA. The germline V and J ends were trimmed by 7 bases and 4 bases, with 16 bases remaining between them. The CDR3 DNA is TGCAGCGCCCCACAGGGTTTGGGCACTGAAGCTTTCTTT. This encodes CSAPQGLGTEAFF.

This clone turned up a few times. This chain joins TRBV18 and TRBJ2-3, with D possibly being TRBD2 (6 bases). Germline V gene sequence: CDR1 KGHSH, CDR2 LQKENI. Trimming cost V 3 bases and J 0 bases, with 10 bases left between them. There are 15 residues in the CDR3. CDR3 bases: TGTGCCAGCTCACCGGACTACCTTAGCACAGATACGCAGTATTTT. Translation: CASSPDYLSTDTQYF. The full variable domain, with the rest looked up from reference TRBV18 and TRBJ2-3, is NAGVMQNPRHLVRRRGQEARLRCSPMKGHSHVYWYRQLPEEGLKFMVYLQKENIIDESGMPKERFSAEFPKEGPSILRIQQVVRGDSAAYFCASSPDYLSTDTQYFGPGTRLTVL.

This clone was counted a few times. V and J are TRBV5-1 and TRBJ2-1; TRBD2 agrees at 12 bases. The junction had 15 bases not matched to a gene; V was cut back by 6 bases and J by 8 bases. The V gene's germline CDR1 is SGHRS and CDR2 YFSETQ. The CDR3 consists of 17 residues. CDR3: CASTQTSGSLEGDEQFF. As DNA, the CDR3 is TGCGCCAGCACCCAGACTAGCGGGAGTCTGGAGGGGGATGAGCAGTTCTTC.

This clone was seen more than once but under ten times. J is TRBJ1-2 and V is TRBV27; maybe TRBD1 (5 bases). The CDR3 consists of 13 residues. V lost 5 bases to trimming and J lost 8 bases, with 15 bases between them. Germline V CDR1 and CDR2: MNHEY, SMNVEV (reference sequence). Written as DNA, the CDR3 is TGTGCCAGCAGTGCCCAGGGAATTGGCGGCTACACCTTC. Translated, it gives CASSAQGIGGYTF.

This sequence joins TRBV29-1 and TRBJ2-1; the match to TRBD1 covers 7 bases. J gave up 4 bases and V 6 bases, and 12 bases lay outside the gene matches. The CDR3 has 15 residues. Per the germline V gene, CDR1 is SQVTM and CDR2 is ANQGSEA. CDR3 amino acids: CSVERGTAIYNEQFF. Here the CDR3 DNA reads TGCAGCGTCGAGCGAGGGACAGCAATATACAATGAGCAGTTCTTC.

This clone turned up a few times. The rearrangement uses TRBV29-1 and TRBJ1-4; 7 bases fit TRBD1. Germline-derived CDR1 and CDR2 are SQVTM and ANQGSEA. Trimming cost V 4 bases and J 8 bases; bases outside gene matches: 10. The CDR3 spans 14 residues. The CDR3 DNA reads as TGCAGCGTTGGTACCCGACAGGGCGGCGAAAAACTGTTTTTT. Its protein is CSVGTRQGGEKLFF.

This clone was seen a few times. The V gene is TRBV11-3, the J gene TRBJ2-1, with 9 nucleotides matching TRBD2. CDR1 and CDR2 from the germline V gene are SGHNT and YENEEA. J gave up 9 bases and V 4 bases, and 13 bases lay outside the gene matches. The CDR3 sequence is 16 residues long. CDR3: CASSSLAGAGVGEQFF. The CDR3 coding sequence is TGTGCCAGCAGCTCCTTAGCGGGAGCGGGGGTTGGTGAGCAGTTCTTC.

The chain carries TRBV28 and TRBJ1-2; tentatively, D is TRBD1 (6 bases). This CDR3 spans 16 amino acids. In germline, CDR1 is MDHEN, CDR2 SYDVKM. Trimming removed 4 bases at V and 4 bases at J, with 19 bases between. The CDR3 region has the DNA TGTGCCAGCAGTTCTGTCGGGGGCGGGAGGGGCTATGGCTACACCTTC. Translation gives CASSSVGGGRGYGYTF.

In its sample, this clone was seen a few times. The J gene is TRBJ1-1, the V gene TRBV6-1; D is ambiguous. Germline V gene lookup returns CDR1 MNHNS and CDR2 SASEGT. Trimming stripped 8 bases from V and 5 bases from J, with 18 bases between. This CDR3 region has 14 residues. CDR3 bases: TGTGCCAGCGGCAGAGCCCCAGGAGGGACTGAAGCTTTCTTT. It encodes CASGRAPGGTEAFF.

The table lists this clone with a few counts. The V gene is TRBV7-8, the J gene TRBJ2-1; 8 bases agree with TRBD2. V lost 2 bases to trimming and J lost 5 bases; unmatched junction nucleotides: 17. The V gene's germline CDR1 is SGHVS and CDR2 FQNEAQ. This CDR3 has 19 residues. The CDR3 DNA follows: TGTGCCAGCAGCTTAAGGAGAACTGTAGCGGGAAGGACTCACAATGAGCAGTTCTTC. This gives the protein CASSLRRTVAGRTHNEQFF.

This clone was recorded a few times. This chain links TRBV7-2 with TRBJ2-1; no clear D. The V and J ends lost 3 bases and 7 bases respectively, with 10 bases between them. There are 13 residues in the CDR3. Germline V gene data show CDR1 as SGHTA and CDR2 as FQGNSA. The CDR3 coding sequence is TGTGCCAGCAGCTTCGGTCTACAGAATGAGCAGTTCTTC. Protein: CASSFGLQNEQFF.

The chain combines TRBV7-6 with TRBJ1-4; unclear D gene. V lost 4 bases and J lost 5, with 17 bases in between. The CDR3 spans 16 residues. Germline CDR1 and CDR2: SGHVS and FNYEAQ. The CDR3, as DNA: TGTGCCAGCAGCTCACGCATGGGCAGACGCAATGAAAAACTGTTTTTT. Its translation: CASSSRMGRRNEKLFF.

V is TRBV2 and J is TRBJ2-1; D ambiguous. Germline V lookup: CDR1 SNHLY, CDR2 FYNNEI. This CDR3 has 14 amino acids. V lost 6 bases and J 7 bases, leaving 16 bases between the germline ends. The DNA of the CDR3 is TGTGCCAGCAGAAGATCCTACGCGAGTAATGAGCAGTTCTTC. Amino acid sequence: CASRRSYASNEQFF.

In its sample, this clone was seen a few times. This chain links TRBV28 with TRBJ2-1; the D is unclear. CDR1 and CDR2 (germline): MDHEN, SYDVKM. V was pared by 4 bases and J by 14 bases, with 12 bases between. The CDR3 totals 11 residues. The CDR3 DNA follows: TGTGCCAGCAGTTCCCGGTACCGGGAGTTCTTC. This sequence encodes CASSSRYREFF. The whole variable domain, filled in from reference TRBV28 and TRBJ2-1, reads DVKVTQSSRYLVKRTGEKVFLECVQDMDHENMFWYRQDPGLGLRLIYFSYDVKMKEKGDIPEGYSVSREKKERFSLILESASTNQTSMYLCASSSRYREFFGPGTRLTVL.